A selection of T cell receptor beta chains follows, all from one sample in a study of T cell responses to AZD1222 COVID-19 vaccine. TCRdb keeps only in-frame clones here, not all; method: immunoSEQ multiplex PCR. The data show approximately 180,000 clones, just over 90% seen once. The sample here was peripheral blood, taken on day 0 of AZD1222 vaccination. The receptors here all came from an adult in good health. CDR3s include the opening cysteine and the closing phenylalanine or tryptophan. D genes are given only for firm matches. Clone size appears in some rows only: once, few, many, or a class for an expanded clone.

V	size	length	J	D	DNA	CDR3
TRBV2	-	14	TRBJ2-5	-	TGTGCCAGCAGTGAAGGGCAGCATCAAGAGACCCAGTACTTC	CASSEGQHQETQYF
TRBV5-1	few	11	TRBJ2-7	-	TGCGCCAGCAGCTCCTCCTACGAGCAGTACTTC	CASSSSYEQYF
TRBV4-2	-	19	TRBJ2-3	TRBD2	TGTGCCAGCAGCCAAGAAGGGCTAGCGGGAGGGCCGGGCACAGATACGCAGTATTTT	CASSQEGLAGGPGTDTQYF
TRBV5-1	-	15	TRBJ1-1	TRBD1	TGCGCCAGCAGCTGGAAAGGGACAGGGAACACTGAAGCTTTCTTT	CASSWKGTGNTEAFF
TRBV5-4	-	15	TRBJ2-7	TRBD2	TGTGCCAGCAGCTTCAGCAGCGGGAGAGTCCTCGAGCAGTACTTC	CASSFSSGRVLEQYF
TRBV5-1	-	16	TRBJ2-5	TRBD2	TGCGCCAGCAGCTTGGCGGTAGCGGGAGGGTTTGAGACCCAGTACTTC	CASSLAVAGGFETQYF
TRBV7-9	-	16	TRBJ2-7	TRBD2	TGTGCCAGCAGCCCAAGGACTAGCGGGAGTACCTACGAGCAGTACTTC	CASSPRTSGSTYEQYF
TRBV5-4	-	14	TRBJ2-7	-	TGTGCCAGCAGCAGGCAAGACTCAACCTCTGAGCAGTACTTC	CASSRQDSTSEQYF
TRBV20-1	-	11	TRBJ1-4	TRBD1	TGCGGGGACAGTTTACATGAAAAACTGTTTTTT	CGDSLHEKLFF
TRBV6-5	-	13	TRBJ1-2	-	TGTGCCAGCAGTTACGGCCGGGAATATGGCTACACCTTC	CASSYGREYGYTF
TRBV18	-	14	TRBJ2-7	TRBD1	TGTGCCAGCTCACTAACCGGGACAGTTTCCGAGCAGTACTTC	CASSLTGTVSEQYF
TRBV6-5	-	15	TRBJ2-7	TRBD1	TGTGCCAGCAGCGTGGGACAGGTGGTCTCCTACGAGCAGTACTTC	CASSVGQVVSYEQYF
TRBV28	once	13	TRBJ1-1	-	TGTGCCACCACCGAGCAGGGGCGGACTGAAGCTTTCTTT	CATTEQGRTEAFF
TRBV5-1	-	15	TRBJ2-5	TRBD2	TGCGCCAGCAGCCCGGGGACTAGCGAACAAGAGACCCAGTACTTC	CASSPGTSEQETQYF
TRBV6-1	-	14	TRBJ2-5	-	TGTGCCAGCAGTGAAGCGCGTCCCTGGGAGACCCAGTACTTC	CASSEARPWETQYF
TRBV5-1	once	15	TRBJ1-2	-	TGCGCCAGCAGCTTGGAACAGGGAAAGGACTATGGCTACACCTTC	CASSLEQGKDYGYTF
TRBV5-4	-	14	TRBJ2-1	-	TGTGCCAGCAGGATGAGGGGATCCTACAATGAGCAGTTCTTC	CASRMRGSYNEQFF
TRBV11-3	-	15	TRBJ2-2	-	TGTGCCAGCAGCGCCCATAGCGGGAACACCGGGGAGCTGTTTTTT	CASSAHSGNTGELFF
TRBV7-9	-	15	TRBJ2-2	TRBD2	TGTGCCAGCAGCCCCGGGACTAGTTCCACCGGGGAGCTGTTTTTT	CASSPGTSSTGELFF
TRBV10-2	-	15	TRBJ2-5	TRBD1	TGCGCCAGCAGTGATCGGACAGGTTTCCAAGAGACCCAGTACTTC	CASSDRTGFQETQYF
TRBV2	-	14	TRBJ2-7	-	TGTGCCAGCAGTGAGCGACTGCAGGAGATCGGGCAGTACTTC	CASSERLQEIGQYF
TRBV6-6	-	16	TRBJ2-1	-	TGTGCCAGCAGTCTTCTGCCCTCCGGGCCCTACAATGAGCAGTTCTTC	CASSLLPSGPYNEQFF
TRBV7-9	-	10	TRBJ1-1	-	TGTGCCAGTGAGGGCACTGAAGCTTTCTTT	CASEGTEAFF
TRBV1	once	17	TRBJ2-3	-	TGCACCAGCAGCCAAGATCAACGCGAGGGCAGAACAGATACGCAGTATTTT	CTSSQDQREGRTDTQYF
TRBV5-1	-	16	TRBJ1-2	-	TGCGCCAGCAGCTTGTTCGGTAACAGTGACAACTATGGCTACACCTTC	CASSLFGNSDNYGYTF
TRBV19	once	11	TRBJ2-5	-	TGTGCCAGTAGTTTCCGCGAGACCCAGTACTTC	CASSFRETQYF